Below are 30 T cell receptor beta chains sequenced from a single sample in a study of cytomegalovirus exposure and HLA in healthy donors. 13 Jbeta primers and 60 Vbeta primers were used for the PCR. Clones were sequenced by immunoSEQ multiplex PCR, and TCRdb holds only the in-frame ones, with some missing. This table has 150,000 or so clones, roughly 77% appearing once. The sequenced material came from PBMCs. The receptors were sampled from a man under 40 in good health and CMV-seropositive.

V usage is TRBV27 and J usage is TRBJ2-2; D might be TRBD1 (6 bases). The CDR3 covers 15 residues. Germline CDR1 is MNHEY and CDR2 is SMNVEV (reference sequence). Between the trimmed V and J ends, which lost 5 bases and 2 bases, there was a span of 12 bases. CDR3 amino acids: CASSKTGFNTGELFF. CDR3 bases: TGTGCCAGCAGTAAGACAGGATTCAACACCGGGGAGCTGTTTTTT.

V gene TRBV6-1 combines with J gene TRBJ1-3; the D is unclear. V was shortened by 7 bases and J by 1 base, with 11 bases between the two germline ends. CDR3 length equals 14 residues. Germline V gene sequence: CDR1 MNHNS, CDR2 SASEGT. DNA of the CDR3: TGTGCCAGCATCACGGGATTGTCTGGAAACACCATATATTTT. Translation: CASITGLSGNTIYF.

The chain employs TRBV27 and TRBJ2-1, with 8 bases aligning to TRBD2. Germline CDR1 MNHEY, CDR2 SMNVEV (reference sequence). V lost 5 bases, J lost 0 bases, and 9 bases stayed unmatched. CDR3 size: 17 residues. The chain's CDR3 is CASSPRSSGSSYNEQFF. Here the CDR3 DNA reads TGTGCCAGCAGTCCTCGGTCCAGCGGGAGCTCCTACAATGAGCAGTTCTTC.

This sequence joins TRBV6-6 and TRBJ2-3; TRBD2 agrees at 9 bases. The CDR3 is 16 residues long. Germline CDR1 MNHNY, CDR2 SVGAGI (reference sequence). Trimming at V came to 5 bases and at J to 5 bases, leaving 11 bases not matched to a gene. In nucleotides, the CDR3 is TGTGCCAGCAGTCGAATCGCGGGGGGGAAAGGAGATACGCAGTATTTT. Translation gives CASSRIAGGKGDTQYF.

The chain carries TRBV28 and TRBJ2-1; D perhaps matches TRBD1 (6 bases). Germline CDR1 is MDHEN and CDR2 is SYDVKM. V lost 2 bases to trimming and J lost 7 bases, with 12 bases between them. The CDR3 spans 14 residues. The CDR3, as DNA: TGTGCCAGCAGTTTACAGGGGAATTGGAATGAGCAGTTCTTC. Amino acids: CASSLQGNWNEQFF.

The chain employs TRBV4-3 and TRBJ2-1, with TRBD2 matching over 14 bases. Germline CDR1 LGHNA, CDR2 YSLEER. This CDR3 comprises 15 residues. J gave up 7 bases and V 4 bases, and 3 bases lay outside the gene matches. The CDR3 coding sequence is TGCGCCAGCAGCCTAGGACTAGCGGGGGGAAATGAGCAGTTCTTC. Translation gives CASSLGLAGGNEQFF.

V usage is TRBV6-5 and J usage is TRBJ1-1, with D tentatively TRBD1 (5 bases). The CDR3 is made up of 13 amino acids. The germline gives CDR1 MNHEY, CDR2 SVGAGI. The V end was cut by 4 bases, the J end by 1 base, with 7 bases between. The DNA for the CDR3 is TGTGCCAGCAGTTCAGGACAGAACACTGAAGCTTTCTTT. Encoded protein: CASSSGQNTEAFF.

This chain links TRBV28 with TRBJ2-7, with a possible D match to TRBD1 (5 bases). Trimming removed 2 bases from V and 4 bases from J, with 9 bases in between. The CDR3 has 13 amino acids. CDR1 and CDR2 from the germline V gene are MDHEN and SYDVKM. The CDR3 sequence is CASSLDGAYEQYF. The CDR3 DNA is TGTGCCAGCAGTTTAGATGGGGCATACGAGCAGTACTTC. The complete variable domain, with remaining parts taken from reference TRBV28 and TRBJ2-7, reads DVKVTQSSRYLVKRTGEKVFLECVQDMDHENMFWYRQDPGLGLRLIYFSYDVKMKEKGDIPEGYSVSREKKERFSLILESASTNQTSMYLCASSLDGAYEQYFGPGTRLTVT.

With regard to this clone: At one end, the junction sequence differs from germline, possibly due to a read error. This same CDR3 is encoded by further DNA sequences in the sample. The gene calls are TRBV7-3 and TRBJ2-3; D remains ambiguous. CDR1 and CDR2 (germline): SGHTA, FQGTGA. The CDR3 sequence is 12 residues long. CDR3 nucleotides: TGCGCCAGCAGCTCCCTCACAGATACGCAGTATTTT. Translated: CASSSLTDTQYF. Looking up the rest from reference TRBV7-3 and TRBJ2-3 gives the full variable domain: GAGVSQTPSNKVTEKGKYVELRCDPISGHTALYWYRQSLGQGPEFLIYFQGTGAADDSGLPNDRFFAVRPEGSVSTLKIQRTERGDSAVYLCASSSLTDTQYFGPGTRLTVL.

The rearrangement uses TRBV7-2 and TRBJ1-4; no clear D. Looked up from germline, CDR1 is SGHTA and CDR2 is FQGNSA. This CDR3 spans 14 amino acids. The V end lost 3 bases, the J end lost 0 bases, and 5 bases lay between the germline ends. CDR3: CASSLAATNEKLFF. As DNA, the CDR3 is TGTGCCAGCAGCTTGGCAGCAACTAATGAAAAACTGTTTTTT.

The chain employs TRBV9 and TRBJ2-1; 10 positions agree with TRBD1. Germline V CDR1 and CDR2: SGDLS, YYNGEE. CDR3 length equals 16 residues. V lost 4 bases and J lost 3; bases outside the gene matches: 7. The CDR3 region is CASSTRQGAGYNEQFF. The CDR3 DNA sequence: TGTGCCAGCAGCACCCGACAGGGGGCGGGCTACAATGAGCAGTTCTTC.

The chain is built from TRBV4-2 and TRBJ1-5, with D possibly TRBD1 on 5 matching bases. In germline, CDR1 is LGHNA, CDR2 YNFKEQ. Trimming left V 5 bases short and J 5 bases short, with 10 bases between. The CDR3 extends over 13 amino acids. The CDR3 DNA follows: TGTGCCAGCAGCTTGGAACAGGATCAGCCCCAGCATTTT. This translates into CASSLEQDQPQHF.

The V call is TRBV6-1, the J call TRBJ2-1, with D hard to call. With 4 bases removed from V and 4 bases from J, the gap between germline ends came to 8 bases. This CDR3 comprises 13 residues. Germline V gene lookup returns CDR1 MNHNS and CDR2 SASEGT. In nucleotides, the CDR3 is TGTGCCAGCAGTGTGGCAGAATACAATGAGCAGTTCTTC. This sequence encodes CASSVAEYNEQFF.

The chain joins TRBV5-1 to TRBJ1-6; D ambiguous. This CDR3 has 12 residues. CDR1 SGHRS and CDR2 YFSETQ come from the germline V gene. Trimming shortened V by 3 bases and J by 11 bases, and 9 bases separated the two germline ends. CDR3 coding DNA: TGCGCCAGCAGCTCCGGGTTTCCACCCCTCCACTTT. Its protein product is CASSSGFPPLHF.

The chain combines TRBV7-8 with TRBJ1-6, with TRBD1 as a possible D gene (5 bases). Deletions cut 5 bases from V and 9 bases from J, with 14 bases between. CDR1 and CDR2 (germline): SGHVS, FQNEAQ. CDR3 length: 14 residues. CDR3 bases: TGTGCCAGCAGCACATCCGGGGGTACTTCACCCCTCCACTTT. This gives the protein CASSTSGGTSPLHF.

V usage is TRBV7-8 and J usage is TRBJ1-4; no definite D call. Germline CDR1 is SGHVS and CDR2 is FQNEAQ. This CDR3 is 14 amino acids long. V was trimmed by 5 bases and J by 3 bases, leaving 10 bases between them. The CDR3 sequence: CASSQWGANEKLFF. CDR3 in DNA: TGTGCCAGCAGCCAATGGGGAGCTAATGAAAAACTGTTTTTT.

This clone was counted a single time. V and J are TRBV6-5 and TRBJ2-5; tentatively, D is TRBD2 (6 bases). Between the trimmed V and J ends, which lost 2 bases and 0 bases, there was a span of 13 bases. This CDR3 has 16 amino acids. Germline CDR1 is MNHEY and CDR2 is SVGAGI. The CDR3 coding sequence is TGTGCCAGCAGTTACGGCGGCGGGACGTACCAAGAGACCCAGTACTTC. Its translation: CASSYGGGTYQETQYF.

This clone is a singleton in its sample. The V and J genes are TRBV13 and TRBJ2-2, with 10 bases lining up with TRBD2. V lost 5 bases to trimming and J lost 6 bases; unmatched junction nucleotides: 9. The germline gives CDR1 PRHDT, CDR2 FYEKMQ (reference sequence). The CDR3 is 16 residues long. CDR3: CASSGRVAGGPGELFF. The CDR3, as DNA: TGTGCCAGCAGCGGCCGGGTAGCGGGGGGCCCCGGGGAGCTGTTTTTT.

The chain combines TRBV7-7 with TRBJ2-7; 8 nucleotides align to TRBD2. Germline CDR1 SSHAT, CDR2 FNYEAQ (reference sequence). The length of the CDR3 is 15 residues. J gave up 3 bases and V 1 base, and 5 bases lay outside the gene matches. The CDR3 DNA follows: TGTGCCAGCAGCTTAGGAGCGGGGGTAAACTACGAGCAGTACTTC. Translating it yields CASSLGAGVNYEQYF.

V is TRBV28 and J is TRBJ2-2; 8 positions match TRBD1. This CDR3 is built from 14 residues. The germline V gene encodes CDR1 MDHEN and CDR2 SYDVKM. With 5 bases clipped from V and 3 bases from J, the junction kept 2 bases outside the gene matches. CDR3 bases: TGTGCCAGCAGTACGGGACAGGACACCGGGGAGCTGTTTTTT. It codes for CASSTGQDTGELFF.

The rearrangement joins TRBV7-9 to TRBJ2-5; TRBD2 might be the D (7 bases). Germline CDR1 reads SEHNR; CDR2 reads FQNEAQ (reference sequence). V dropped 1 base and J dropped 5 bases, with 14 bases sitting between them. The CDR3 is made up of 15 amino acids. For the CDR3, the DNA is TGTGCCAGCAGCTTAGTAGGGGGGGCAGAGGAGACCCAGTACTTC. It specifies CASSLVGGAEETQYF.

A few counts support this clone. The chain employs TRBV7-2 and TRBJ2-7, with 9 bases matching TRBD1. The germline V gene encodes CDR1 SGHTA and CDR2 FQGNSA. The CDR3 is made up of 14 amino acids. V was clipped by 7 bases and J by 5 bases; unmatched bases: 9. CDR3 DNA: TGTGCCAGCACCGGGACAGGGACGCTCGACGAGCAGTACTTC. This translates into CASTGTGTLDEQYF.

The V and J genes are TRBV10-3 and TRBJ2-6; possibly TRBD1 for D (6 bases). The CDR3 runs 16 residues. Germline lookup yields CDR1 ENHRY and CDR2 SYGVKD. V was cut by 6 bases and J by 2 bases, with 14 bases left in between. CDR3 amino acids: CAIRTTGLAGANVLTF. In DNA form, the CDR3 reads TGTGCCATCAGGACTACAGGGTTAGCTGGGGCCAACGTCCTGACTTTC.

V gene TRBV30 combines with J gene TRBJ2-1; a possible D gene is TRBD1 (6 bases). V lost 7 bases, J lost 2 bases, and 21 bases lay in between. In germline, CDR1 is GTSNPN, CDR2 SVGIG (reference sequence). The CDR3 consists of 16 residues. Written as DNA, the CDR3 is TGTGCCTCCTCCCTTCCGGGGACACTTACCTACAATGAGCAGTTCTTC. The encoded protein is CASSLPGTLTYNEQFF.

The chain carries TRBV27 and TRBJ2-7; TRBD1 agrees at 8 bases. J gave up 4 bases and V 4 bases, and 6 bases lay outside the gene matches. CDR1 MNHEY and CDR2 SMNVEV come from the germline V gene (reference sequence). This CDR3 has 14 amino acids. The CDR3 DNA reads TGTGCCAGCAGTTCGGGACAGGTTCAGTACGAGCAGTACTTC. Translating it yields CASSSGQVQYEQYF.

This clone appeared once. The junction and the germline gene differ at one end; a read error may be behind it. The same CDR3 also results from other DNA sequences found in this sample. The chain carries TRBV5-1 and TRBJ2-1, with D possibly TRBD2 on 6 matching bases. The germline gives CDR1 SGHRS, CDR2 YFSETQ. This CDR3 is 15 amino acids long. The CDR3 DNA follows: TGCGCAAGCAGCTTGGCGGGGAGCTCCTACAATGAGCAGTTCTTC. Encoded protein: CASSLAGSSYNEQFF.

The rearrangement joins TRBV27 to TRBJ2-1; 11 nucleotides align to TRBD2. J was trimmed by 8 bases and V by 5 bases; bases with no gene match: 11. The germline CDR1 and CDR2 sequences are MNHEY and SMNVEV (reference sequence). CDR3 length equals 16 residues. The CDR3, as DNA: TGTGCCAGCAGTCCTCGGGGTAGCGGGGGGGGCGATGAGCAGTTCTTC. Protein sequence: CASSPRGSGGGDEQFF.

The chain combines TRBV6-5 with TRBJ1-5; perhaps TRBD1 as D (5 bases). Germline CDR1 is MNHEY and CDR2 is SVGAGI. V was trimmed by 8 bases and J by 2 bases, leaving 13 bases between them. The CDR3 is 14 residues long. This CDR3 is CASQRGLGNQPQHF. DNA for the CDR3: TGTGCCAGCCAAAGGGGACTGGGCAATCAGCCCCAGCATTTT.

The chain links TRBV6-6 to TRBJ1-2; D might be TRBD1 (5 bases). CDR1 is MNHNY and CDR2 is SVGAGI in the germline V gene (reference sequence). CDR3 length equals 13 residues. The germline V and J ends were trimmed by 5 bases and 1 base, with 8 bases remaining between them. CDR3 loop: CASSMTDNYGYTF. The CDR3 bases are TGTGCCAGCAGTATGACAGATAACTATGGCTACACCTTC.

The rearrangement links TRBV4-2 to TRBJ1-6; D not resolved. CDR1 is LGHNA, CDR2 YNFKEQ, per germline. Trimming pared 4 bases from V and 6 bases from J, leaving 13 bases between. This CDR3 comprises 15 residues. CDR3 bases: TGTGCCAGCAGCCCGGGTGAGGGAATTAATTCACCCCTCCACTTT. This gives the protein CASSPGEGINSPLHF.